The 18 T cell receptor beta chains in this list originate from one sample, sequenced in a study. TCRdb used MiXCR to reprocess the 5' RACE reads, holding one entry per CDR3 protein. The table lists about 40,000 distinct CDR3 sequences, 18% of them singletons. The specimen sequenced was naive CD4+ T cells sorted from a lymph node. Subset noted: naive CD4+ T cells, CD4+CD45RA+CD25-. The receptors shown here come from a female donor with breast cancer.

This clonotype appeared a few times. The V call is TRBV20-1, the J call TRBJ1-4; D gene ambiguous. This CDR3 spans 14 amino acids. Trimming pared 3 bases from V and 1 base from J, leaving 9 bases between. Germline V gene data show CDR1 as DFQATT and CDR2 as SNEGSKA (reference sequence). The CDR3 loop reads CSARGGETNEKLFF. The CDR3 DNA sequence: TGCAGTGCTAGGGGCGGGGAAACTAATGAAAAACTGTTTTTT.

On this clonotype: This CDR3 fails to terminate in the conserved phenylalanine or tryptophan, so it likely reflects a read error. The chain has TRBV7-2 and TRBJ1-2, with D unclear. V gave up 0 bases and J gave up 8 bases, with 10 bases separating them. There are 13 residues in the CDR3. Germline values: CDR1 SGHTA, CDR2 FQGNSA. CDR3 region: CASSLARQTGYTS. CDR3 in DNA: TGTGCCAGCAGCTTAGCTCGCCAGACCGGCTACACCTCC.

This clonotype was detected many times. The gene calls are TRBV5-1 and TRBJ2-5; unclear D gene. This CDR3 has 15 amino acids. Germline V CDR1 and CDR2: SGHRS, YFSETQ. Trimming stripped 4 bases from V and 2 bases from J, with 15 bases between. The CDR3 DNA is TGCGCCAGCAGCCCGGGCAGTACCCTTCAAGAGACCCAGTACTTC. Translating it yields CASSPGSTLQETQYF.

Note on this clonotype: One end of the junction varies from germline; a read error may be responsible. The chain couples TRBV7-2 to TRBJ2-7, with TRBD2 matching over 8 bases. The CDR3 loop spans 16 amino acids. CDR1 is SGHTA, CDR2 FQGNSA, per germline. This CDR3 reads CASSFSGTRGSYERYF. In DNA, the CDR3 is TGTGCCAGCAGCTTCTCCGGGACTAGAGGATCCTACGAGCGGTACTTC.

This clonotype was picked up a small number of times. The rearrangement joins TRBV7-2 to TRBJ2-4; 7 nucleotides agree with TRBD1. V lost 2 bases to trimming and J lost 7 bases; unmatched junction nucleotides: 11. This CDR3 has 16 amino acids. The germline gives CDR1 SGHTA, CDR2 FQGNSA. CDR3 DNA: TGTGCCAGCAGCTTACCCGTCGGCAGGGGGATCAACATTCAGTACTTC. This encodes CASSLPVGRGINIQYF. Filled out from reference TRBV7-2 and TRBJ2-4, the complete variable domain reads GAGVSQSPSNKVTEKGKDVELRCDPISGHTALYWYRQSLGQGLEFLIYFQGNSAPDKSGLPSDRFSAERTGGSVSTLTIQRTQQEDSAVYLCASSLPVGRGINIQYFGAGTRLSVL.

The sample holds many counts of this clonotype. The DNA of the CDR3 is TGTGCCAGCAGTGCCCGGATGAACACTGAAGCTTTCTTT. It codes for CASSARMNTEAFF. The chain joins TRBV6-5 to TRBJ1-1, with no clear D. V dropped 5 bases and J dropped 0 bases, with 7 bases sitting between them. CDR1 and CDR2 (germline): MNHEY, SVGAGI. This CDR3 region has 13 residues.

The chain links TRBV9 to TRBJ1-6; D gene unclear. The CDR3 has 14 amino acids. In germline, CDR1 is SGDLS, CDR2 YYNGEE. The V end was cut by 2 bases, the J end by 7 bases, with 10 bases between. In nucleotides, the CDR3 is TGTGCCAGCAGCGTCATCCCCGGGAATTCACCCCTCCACTTT. Its translation: CASSVIPGNSPLHF.

The table lists this clonotype with many counts. This chain connects TRBV6-5 to TRBJ1-1; D call uncertain. The germline V gene encodes CDR1 MNHEY and CDR2 SVGAGI. This CDR3 comprises 15 residues. Trimming removed 2 bases from V and 1 base from J, with 11 bases in between. The CDR3 loop is CASSYDPNPNTEAFF. CDR3 DNA: TGTGCCAGCAGTTACGACCCGAACCCGAACACTGAAGCTTTCTTT.

There are many counts of this clonotype. The chain couples TRBV7-2 to TRBJ1-6; weak D call: TRBD1 (5 bases). In germline, CDR1 is SGHTA, CDR2 FQGNSA. The CDR3 spans 15 residues. V was pared by 5 bases and J by 6 bases, with 14 bases between. The CDR3 loop is CASSKRGGGNSPLHF. CDR3 in DNA: TGTGCCAGCAGCAAGAGGGGTGGTGGTAATTCACCCCTCCACTTT.

This clonotype was seen only a few times. V and J are TRBV24-1 and TRBJ2-5; TRBD1 agrees at 9 bases. Per germline, CDR1 KGHDR and CDR2 SFDVKD. This CDR3 is 17 amino acids long. Unmatched junction bases numbered 7, after V lost 1 base and J lost 2 bases. CDR3 amino acids: CATSDFWADRGQETQYF. DNA of the CDR3: TGTGCCACCAGTGATTTTTGGGCAGACAGGGGGCAAGAGACCCAGTACTTC.

J is TRBJ2-5 and V is TRBV4-1; D not certain. Germline CDR1 reads MGHRA; CDR2 reads YSYEKL. This CDR3 spans 14 amino acids. Trimming removed 1 base at V and 3 bases at J, with 9 bases between. The CDR3 coding sequence is TGCGCCAGCAGCCAAGGGTCTGGGGAAGAGACCCAGTACTTC. It yields the protein CASSQGSGEETQYF.

This clonotype was observed at least ten times. The chain couples TRBV3-1 to TRBJ1-2, with 9 bases matching TRBD1. Germline CDR1 and CDR2: LGHDT and YNNKEL (reference sequence). The CDR3 is made up of 15 amino acids. After removal of 6 bases from V and 6 bases from J, the junction contained 11 bases not matched to a gene. CDR3 amino acids: CASRKSQGAIDGYTF. The CDR3, as DNA: TGTGCCAGCAGAAAGTCACAGGGGGCGATAGATGGCTACACCTTC.

Turning to this clonotype: As the CDR3 is not closed by the conserved phenylalanine or tryptophan, this likely results from a read error. The DNA is omitted, as the CDR3 cannot be located on it reliably, and the CDR3 follows TCRdb's listing. The V gene is TRBV21-1, the J gene TRBJ2-6. TRBV21-1 is a documented pseudogene. The CDR3 length equals 13 residues, ends included. The chain's CDR3 is CANRRSGANVLTL.

In its sample, this clonotype was seen a few times. The chain recombines TRBV7-9 with TRBJ1-6, with D maybe TRBD1 (5 bases). The CDR3 runs 17 residues. The V gene lost 5 bases and the J gene lost 6 bases, with 20 bases spanning the gap. Germline-derived CDR1 and CDR2 are SEHNR and FQNEAQ (reference sequence). The CDR3 region is CASSPLRFRDGNSPLHF. As DNA, the CDR3 is TGTGCCAGCAGCCCACTCCGCTTTAGGGACGGTAATTCACCCCTCCACTTT. Full variable domain (missing parts from reference TRBV7-9 and TRBJ1-6): DTGVSQNPRHKITKRGQNVTFRCDPISEHNRLYWYRQTLGQGPEFLTYFQNEAQLEKSRLLSDRFSAERPKGSFSTLEIQRTEQGDSAMYLCASSPLRFRDGNSPLHFGNGTRLTVT.

Only a few counts were recorded for this clonotype. The rearrangement uses TRBV7-9 and TRBJ2-1; maybe TRBD2 (5 bases). This CDR3 has 16 residues. The germline CDR1 and CDR2 sequences are SEHNR and FQNEAQ (reference sequence). The germline V and J ends were trimmed by 1 base and 7 bases, with 17 bases remaining between them. In DNA, the CDR3 is TGTGCCAGCAGCTTAGGTGGGAGCATCGATGCGAATGAGCAGTTCTTC. Its translation is CASSLGGSIDANEQFF.

This clonotype was recorded a few times. The chain is built from TRBV29-1 and TRBJ2-5, with D maybe TRBD2 (5 bases). Per germline, CDR1 SQVTM and CDR2 ANQGSEA. The CDR3 is 12 amino acids. Trimming removed 7 bases at V and 4 bases at J, with 13 bases between. The CDR3 sequence: CSASYRGETQYF. The CDR3 region has the DNA TGCAGCGCTTCTTATCGGGGAGAGACCCAGTACTTC.

The J gene is TRBJ1-2, the V gene TRBV4-2; D remains ambiguous. Germline V gene data show CDR1 as LGHNA and CDR2 as YNFKEQ. The CDR3 is 15 amino acids. V lost 0 bases to trimming and J lost 4 bases, with 12 bases between them. CDR3 sequence: CASSQDPLMGYGYTF. In DNA form, the CDR3 reads TGTGCCAGCAGCCAAGATCCCCTAATGGGCTATGGCTACACCTTC.

This clonotype was counted at least ten times. The V call is TRBV6-1, the J call TRBJ1-2; TRBD1 is a possible D gene (6 bases). The CDR3 contains 15 residues. Germline lookup yields CDR1 MNHNS and CDR2 SASEGT. Deletions cut 3 bases from V and 0 bases from J, with 11 bases between. The CDR3 DNA reads TGTGCCAGCAGTGATCGGACAGTATCTAACTATGGCTACACCTTC. It yields the protein CASSDRTVSNYGYTF.